A selection of T cell receptor beta chains follows, all from one sample in a study of blood T cell repertoires in COVID-19. TCRdb's table, derived via immunoSEQ multiplex PCR, lists solely in-frame clones and lacks some. Here the sample spans 200,000 or so clones, 85% to 90% being singletons. The specimen was peripheral blood. Receptors originate from a middle-aged man with acute or convalescent COVID-19. Each CDR3 is given with its conserved first and last residue. D genes are given only for firm matches. Size is omitted from some rows. Given values are once, few, many or a class for expanded clones.

TRBV2	NA	TRBJ1-6	TRBD1	TGTGCCAGCAGTGGGGGACAGGGGAGCTCCTATAATTCACCCCTCCACTTT	CASSGGQGSSYNSPLHF
TRBV9	few	TRBJ2-6	TRBD2	TGTGCCAGCAGGAGGACTAGCGGACCCTCTGGGGCCAACGTCCTGACTTTC	CASRRTSGPSGANVLTF
TRBV7-9	NA	TRBJ2-1	NA	TGTGCCAGCAGCCCTAGATTGGGGGGTAGGAGTTCCTACAATGAGCAGTTCTTC	CASSPRLGGRSSYNEQFF
TRBV19	NA	TRBJ1-2	TRBD1	TGTGCCAGTAGTCCCCGGGGGACAGCTAACTATGGCTACACCTTC	CASSPRGTANYGYTF
TRBV6-5	NA	TRBJ1-1	NA	TGTGCCAGCAGTTACTCGAAGAGAGGGAGGGGGGAAGCTTTCTTT	CASSYSKRGRGEAFF
TRBV27	NA	TRBJ1-2	TRBD1	TGTGCCAGCAGTTGGGGACAGTACGGGGGCTACACCTTC	CASSWGQYGGYTF
TRBV4-2	NA	TRBJ2-7	NA	TGTGCCAGCAGCCAAGAAAATGACAGCTCCTACGAGCAGTACTTC	CASSQENDSSYEQYF
TRBV7-9	NA	TRBJ2-5	TRBD2	TGTGCCAGCAGCTTGCCTAGCGGGGCCCAAGAGACCCAGTACTTC	CASSLPSGAQETQYF
TRBV18	NA	TRBJ2-2	TRBD1	TGTGCCAGCTCACCTCTTGGGACAGGACACACCGGGGAGCTGTTTTTT	CASSPLGTGHTGELFF
TRBV2	many	TRBJ1-1	TRBD1	TGTGCCAGCAGTACCTACGGTCAGGGGGGTGACGCTGAAGCTTTCTTT	CASSTYGQGGDAEAFF
TRBV18	NA	TRBJ1-1	TRBD1	TGTGCCAGCTCACACGGGACAGGGATGAGAACTGAAGCTTTCTTT	CASSHGTGMRTEAFF
TRBV25-1	NA	TRBJ1-2	NA	TGTGCCAGCAGTGGGCTGGGGAGAGCTAACTATGGCTACACCTTC	CASSGLGRANYGYTF
TRBV6-1	once	TRBJ2-3	NA	TGTGCCAGCAGTGAAGAACCAGGGCCAAGCACAGATACGCAGTATTTT	CASSEEPGPSTDTQYF
TRBV2	NA	TRBJ1-1	NA	TGTGCCAGCAGTAGGGGCAGCACTGAAGCTTTCTTT	CASSRGSTEAFF
TRBV27	NA	TRBJ1-1	NA	TGTGCCAGCAGGGAACAGGAGGGGAACACTGAAGCTTTCTTT	CASREQEGNTEAFF
TRBV6-5	NA	TRBJ2-7	NA	TGTGCCAGCAGTTACTCCGGCGGGCCCTCCTACGAGCAGTACTTC	CASSYSGGPSYEQYF
TRBV5-1	once	TRBJ1-2	TRBD1	TGCGCCAGCAGCCCGCCGGGGACAGGTATTTCATATGGCTACACCTTC	CASSPPGTGISYGYTF
TRBV10-2	NA	TRBJ2-2	NA	TGCGCCACGGGACTCCCGAACACCGGGGAGCTGTTTTTT	CATGLPNTGELFF
TRBV18	NA	TRBJ1-6	TRBD1	TGTGCCAGCTCACCTGACAGGGTACAGTCACCCCTCCACTTT	CASSPDRVQSPLHF
TRBV5-4	NA	TRBJ2-7	TRBD1	TGTGCCAGCAGCTTGGACGGGGACAGGGCCAACTACGAGCAGTACTTC	CASSLDGDRANYEQYF
TRBV6-5	NA	TRBJ2-2	TRBD2	TGTGCCACCCCCGGGGGGGGGAACACCGGGGAGCTGTTTTTT	CATPGGGNTGELFF
TRBV29-1	NA	TRBJ1-3	NA	TGCAGCGTCGCCAGGGACTCCTCCTCTGGAAACACCATATATTTT	CSVARDSSSGNTIYF
TRBV19	few	TRBJ1-5	NA	TGTGCCAGTAATCCCATGGAGCAGGGAAACAATCAGCCCCAGCATTTT	CASNPMEQGNNQPQHF
TRBV6-1	NA	TRBJ1-4	NA	TGTGCCAGCAGTGAAGCGGTTGGGCCTCTTGAAAAACTGTTTTTT	CASSEAVGPLEKLFF
TRBV6-2/TRBV6-3	NA	TRBJ1-2	NA	TGTGCCAGCAGTTCCGGGACTTTTGGCTACACCTTC	CASSSGTFGYTF
TRBV5-1	NA	TRBJ1-4	NA	TGCGCCAGCAGCTCACAGGGTTCACTGGAAAAACTGTTTTTT	CASSSQGSLEKLFF